The 21 T cell receptor beta chains presented below share a single source sample, sequenced in a study of blood T cell repertoires in COVID-19. Clones were sequenced by immunoSEQ multiplex PCR, and TCRdb holds only the in-frame ones, with some missing. The sample lists 65,000 to 90,000 clones; 80% to 90% were seen once. What was sequenced was peripheral blood. The receptors derive from a human donor in a cohort sampled during active COVID-19.

This chain links TRBV18 with TRBJ1-5; D call uncertain. V lost 4 bases and J lost 2, with 6 bases in between. This CDR3 is built from 13 residues. CDR1 is KGHSH and CDR2 is LQKENI in the germline V gene. The CDR3 spells CASSQGGNQPQHF. The CDR3 DNA reads as TGTGCCAGCTCACAGGGAGGCAATCAGCCCCAGCATTTT.

This clone was seen a single time. The J gene is TRBJ2-7, the V gene TRBV18, with 7 bases lining up with TRBD2. V gave up 6 bases and J gave up 5 bases; unmatched junction bases: 13. Germline-derived CDR1 and CDR2 are KGHSH and LQKENI. The CDR3 is 15 residues long. The CDR3 region is CASSPGEGPRDEQYF. The CDR3 DNA is TGTGCCAGCTCCCCTGGGGAGGGGCCAAGGGACGAGCAGTACTTC.

The J gene is TRBJ2-3, the V gene TRBV2; possibly TRBD2 for D (6 bases). CDR3 size: 13 residues. V shed 8 bases and J shed 4 bases, with 13 bases lying between them. Looked up from germline, CDR1 is SNHLY and CDR2 is FYNNEI. The CDR3 reads CASDPSEADTQYF. The CDR3 bases are TGTGCCAGCGATCCTAGCGAAGCAGATACGCAGTATTTT.

The chain is built from TRBV27 and TRBJ2-2; tentative D call: TRBD1 (5 bases). Per germline, CDR1 MNHEY and CDR2 SMNVEV (reference sequence). There are 17 residues in the CDR3. Trimming took 1 base from V and 2 from J, leaving 14 bases between them. The CDR3 DNA reads as TGTGCCAGCAGTTTATTCAGTTCAGGGCTTAACACCGGGGAGCTGTTTTTT. Its protein product is CASSLFSSGLNTGELFF.

This clone was counted a few times. This sequence joins TRBV7-8 and TRBJ1-5; 9 bases line up with TRBD1. The CDR3 runs 14 residues. Germline loops: CDR1 SGHVS, CDR2 FQNEAQ. V shed 4 bases, J shed 4 bases, and the junction held 2 bases outside the gene matches. CDR3 bases: TGTGCCAGCAGCTCGGACAGGGGTAATCAGCCCCAGCATTTT. Its protein is CASSSDRGNQPQHF.

The rearrangement links TRBV7-9 to TRBJ2-5, with TRBD2 identical over 10 bases. The CDR3 runs 15 residues. V lost 1 base to trimming and J lost 4 bases; unmatched junction nucleotides: 3. Germline loops: CDR1 SEHNR, CDR2 FQNEAQ (reference sequence). CDR3 in amino acids: CASSLEASGGETQYF. CDR3 in DNA: TGTGCCAGCAGCTTAGAGGCTAGCGGGGGAGAGACCCAGTACTTC. Full variable domain (rest looked up from reference TRBV7-9 and TRBJ2-5): DTGVSQNPRHKITKRGQNVTFRCDPISEHNRLYWYRQTLGQGPEFLTYFQNEAQLEKSRLLSDRFSAERPKGSFSTLEIQRTEQGDSAMYLCASSLEASGGETQYFGPGTRLLVL.

This rearrangement joins TRBV30 to TRBJ1-2; no reliable D call. Germline V gives CDR1 GTSNPN, CDR2 SVGIG (reference sequence). This CDR3 spans 13 amino acids. Trimming cost V 3 bases and J 8 bases, with 16 bases left between them. CDR3 DNA: TGTGCCTGGAGCCGGGGAGCGAACGGGGGCTACACCTTC. Translation: CAWSRGANGGYTF.

J is TRBJ2-7 and V is TRBV7-2; 10 nucleotides align to TRBD2. Germline V CDR1 and CDR2: SGHTA, FQGNSA. There are 15 residues in the CDR3. Trimming took 3 bases from V and 6 from J; bases not matched to a gene: 8. CDR3 sequence reads: CASSFGAGGPAEQYF. The CDR3 DNA sequence: TGTGCCAGCAGCTTCGGAGCGGGAGGGCCCGCCGAGCAGTACTTC.

V usage is TRBV5-6 and J usage is TRBJ1-5, with D tentatively TRBD1 (5 bases). V lost 4 bases and J 5 bases, leaving 16 bases between the germline ends. The CDR3 sequence is 15 residues long. Germline CDR1 SGHDT, CDR2 YYEEEE. CDR3 nucleotides: TGTGCCAGCAGCAAAAGCAGGGAGGTCTATCAGCCCCAGCATTTT. It encodes CASSKSREVYQPQHF.

This rearrangement joins TRBV27 to TRBJ1-2; 7 bases match TRBD1. The V gene end was trimmed by 10 bases and the J gene end by 2 bases; junction bases not matched to a gene: 7. The CDR3 extends over 13 amino acids. Germline loops: CDR1 MNHEY, CDR2 SMNVEV (reference sequence). Here the CDR3 reads CATGQLPNYGYTF. CDR3 bases: TGTGCCACGGGACAGCTCCCCAACTATGGCTACACCTTC.

The chain employs TRBV25-1 and TRBJ1-4, with TRBD1 identical over 7 bases. The CDR3 has 15 residues. Per the germline V gene, CDR1 is MGHDK and CDR2 is SYGVNS. Trimming cost V 4 bases and J 7 bases; bases outside gene matches: 9. The CDR3 is CASSGYQGGGEKLFF. As DNA, the CDR3 is TGTGCCAGCAGTGGGTACCAGGGGGGAGGTGAAAAACTGTTTTTT. The whole variable domain, remainder taken from reference TRBV25-1 and TRBJ1-4, is EADIYQTPRYLVIGTGKKITLECSQTMGHDKMYWYQQDPGMELHLIHYSYGVNSTEKGDLSSESTVSRIRTEHFPLTLESARPSHTSQYLCASSGYQGGGEKLFFGSGTQLSVL.

The genes are TRBV28 and TRBJ1-6; tentative D call: TRBD1 (5 bases). Germline lookup yields CDR1 MDHEN and CDR2 SYDVKM. The CDR3 runs to 16 residues. Trimming left V 8 bases short and J 5 bases short, with 19 bases between. The CDR3 loop is CASGLDGGSDNSPLHF. The CDR3, as DNA: TGTGCCAGCGGTCTAGATGGGGGGTCCGATAATTCACCCCTCCACTTT.

The chain has TRBV6-2 or TRBV6-3 and TRBJ2-7; maybe TRBD2 (6 bases). Germline V gives CDR1 MNHEY, CDR2 SVGEGT. V shed 5 bases and J shed 2 bases, with 10 bases lying between them. This CDR3 contains 13 residues. CDR3 sequence reads: CASSPGEPYEQYF. The DNA of the CDR3 is TGTGCCAGCAGTCCGGGGGAGCCCTACGAGCAGTACTTC.

This rearrangement joins TRBV7-2 to TRBJ2-2; 9 bases line up with TRBD2. Losses at the gene ends were 2 bases for V and 7 bases for J; bases not matched to a gene: 5. Per germline, CDR1 SGHTA and CDR2 FQGNSA. The CDR3 covers 15 residues. CDR3 sequence (DNA): TGTGCCAGCAGCTTACTAGCGGGGACGGGCGGGGAGCTGTTTTTT. Its translation is CASSLLAGTGGELFF. Based on the CDR3 plus reference TRBV7-2 and TRBJ2-2, the full variable domain is GAGVSQSPSNKVTEKGKDVELRCDPISGHTALYWYRQSLGQGLEFLIYFQGNSAPDKSGLPSDRFSAERTGGSVSTLTIQRTQQEDSAVYLCASSLLAGTGGELFFGEGSRLTVL.

V and J are TRBV7-9 and TRBJ1-2, with D maybe TRBD1 (6 bases). CDR1 and CDR2 from the germline V gene are SEHNR and FQNEAQ (reference sequence). V was shortened by 4 bases and J by 0 bases, with 12 bases between the two germline ends. The CDR3 contains 15 residues. The CDR3 bases are TGTGCCAGCAGCTCGAGGACAGCAGCTAACTATGGCTACACCTTC. Translating it yields CASSSRTAANYGYTF. The complete variable domain, with remaining parts taken from reference TRBV7-9 and TRBJ1-2, reads DTGVSQNPRHKITKRGQNVTFRCDPISEHNRLYWYRQTLGQGPEFLTYFQNEAQLEKSRLLSDRFSAERPKGSFSTLEIQRTEQGDSAMYLCASSSRTAANYGYTFGSGTRLTVV.

The J gene is TRBJ1-2, the V gene TRBV10-3, with a weak D call TRBD1 (6 bases). Trimming cost V 0 bases and J 4 bases, with 12 bases left between them. The CDR3 runs 15 residues. The germline V gene encodes CDR1 ENHRY and CDR2 SYGVKD. CDR3 DNA: TGTGCCATCAGTGAGTCAAAGGGGGACATCTATGGCTACACCTTC. Translated: CAISESKGDIYGYTF.

The V call is TRBV27, the J call TRBJ1-1; maybe TRBD1 (6 bases). There are 13 residues in the CDR3. Trimming cost V 6 bases and J 1 base, with 9 bases left between them. Germline V gene data show CDR1 as MNHEY and CDR2 as SMNVEV (reference sequence). CDR3 in amino acids: CASRTGTNTEAFF. The CDR3, as DNA: TGTGCCAGCAGAACAGGGACGAACACTGAAGCTTTCTTT.

This chain joins TRBV9 and TRBJ2-1; no definite D call. CDR3 size: 13 residues. The germline V gene encodes CDR1 SGDLS and CDR2 YYNGEE. V was shortened by 0 bases and J by 6 bases, with 7 bases between the two germline ends. The CDR3 sequence: CASSVGLVNEQFF. The CDR3 nucleotides read TGTGCCAGCAGCGTAGGTCTAGTCAATGAGCAGTTCTTC. Full variable domain (outside the CDR3, taken from reference TRBV9 and TRBJ2-1): DSGVTQTPKHLITATGQRVTLRCSPRSGDLSVYWYQQSLDQGLQFLIQYYNGEERAKGNILERFSAQQFPDLHSELNLSSLELGDSALYFCASSVGLVNEQFFGPGTRLTVL.

V gene TRBV28 combines with J gene TRBJ1-2; 10 bases match TRBD1. V dropped 4 bases and J dropped 7; count of bases not matched to a gene: 6. The CDR3 contains 14 residues. Germline values: CDR1 MDHEN, CDR2 SYDVKM. This CDR3 is CASSSDRGLFGYTF. CDR3 bases: TGTGCCAGCAGTTCCGACAGGGGGCTTTTTGGCTACACCTTC.

The V call is TRBV5-6, the J call TRBJ1-2; D is possibly TRBD1 (5 bases). Germline V lookup: CDR1 SGHDT, CDR2 YYEEEE. Trimming stripped 4 bases from V and 5 bases from J, with 12 bases between. CDR3 length: 13 amino acids. CDR3 nucleotides: TGTGCCAGCAGCCCCGGGACTGAGTATGGCTACACCTTC. It is translated as CASSPGTEYGYTF. Looking up the rest from reference TRBV5-6 and TRBJ1-2 gives the full variable domain: DAGVTQSPTHLIKTRGQQVTLRCSPKSGHDTVSWYQQALGQGPQFIFQYYEEEERQRGNFPDRFSGHQFPNYSSELNVNALLLGDSALYLCASSPGTEYGYTFGSGTRLTVV.

This chain joins TRBV2 and TRBJ1-1, with 7 bases identical to TRBD1. This CDR3 has 14 amino acids. V dropped 4 bases and J dropped 4; count of bases not matched to a gene: 6. Germline V lookup: CDR1 SNHLY, CDR2 FYNNEI. Written as DNA, the CDR3 is TGTGCCAGCAGTGCGGAGGGGGCGGGCACTGAAGCTTTCTTT. Encoded protein: CASSAEGAGTEAFF.